A selection of T cell receptor beta chains follows, all from one sample in a study of blood T cell repertoires in COVID-19. This table comes from immunoSEQ multiplex PCR, and its TCRdb copy is limited to in-frame clones, with some not included. This sample has fewer than 350,000 clones, with 75% to 90% found just once. The sample consisted of peripheral blood. Receptors originate from a man aged 40-50 years with acute or convalescent COVID-19. The CDR3 runs from the conserved cysteine through the conserved F or W. The order of the fields is clone size, J gene, D gene, V gene, CDR3 DNA, CDR3 protein. The D gene is left open where the match is weak. The size of a clone is reported for some rows only, either as once, few or many, or as a class for expanded clones.

>.|TRBJ2-1|.|TRBV30
TGTGCCTGGGGGACCGGGGGCAATGAGCAGTTCTTC
CAWGTGGNEQFF
>.|TRBJ2-2|.|TRBV5-4
TGTGCCAGCAGCTTGGCGGCAGGGTCATGGTCCGGGGAGCTGTTTTTT
CASSLAAGSWSGELFF
>.|TRBJ1-1|TRBD1|TRBV2
TGTGCCAGCAGTAATCACAGGGGGCTTGAAGCTTTCTTT
CASSNHRGLEAFF
>.|TRBJ2-7|.|TRBV5-1
TGCGCCAGCAGCTTGGCCCCACAGGGTACCTCCTACGAGCAGTACTTC
CASSLAPQGTSYEQYF
>.|TRBJ2-7|TRBD1|TRBV6-5
TGTGCCAGCAGTCATCTAGGGGACAGGGCGTCCGAGCAGTACTTC
CASSHLGDRASEQYF
>.|TRBJ2-3|TRBD2|TRBV7-3
TGTGCCAGCAGCCCCCGGTTAGCGGGGGGTTTAGATACGCAGTATTTT
CASSPRLAGGLDTQYF
>.|TRBJ2-7|.|TRBV10-2
TGCGCCAGCAGTGATCAGGGGCGCGAGCAGTACTTC
CASSDQGREQYF
>.|TRBJ2-7|.|TRBV2
TGTGCCAGCAGTGAAACTTCCCTTCAGGGGAAGCAGTACTTC
CASSETSLQGKQYF
>.|TRBJ2-7|TRBD1|TRBV11-2
TGTGCCAGCAGCACCTTGGGACAGTCCTACGAGCAGTACTTC
CASSTLGQSYEQYF
>.|TRBJ2-3|.|TRBV5-1
TGCGCCAGCAGGGGTCTGGCGGAGCCCACAGATACGCAGTATTTT
CASRGLAEPTDTQYF
>few|TRBJ2-7|TRBD2|TRBV20-1
TGCAGTGCTAGTGTACAGCGGGGCTCCTACGAGCAGTACTTC
CSASVQRGSYEQYF
>.|TRBJ1-4|.|TRBV7-6
TGTGCCAGCAGCCCGGTCCCGCTTAATGAAAAACTGTTTTTT
CASSPVPLNEKLFF
>.|TRBJ2-7|TRBD1|TRBV30
TGTGCCTGGAGGGGACAGGGGATAGCCTACGAGCAGTACTTC
CAWRGQGIAYEQYF
>.|TRBJ2-1|TRBD1|TRBV24-1
TGTGCCACCAGTGATGTGGGACAGGGGAACCCTAATGAGCAGTTCTTC
CATSDVGQGNPNEQFF
>.|TRBJ2-1|TRBD2|TRBV9
TGTGCCAGCAGCCGGGACTACCCCGGTGAGCAGTTCTTC
CASSRDYPGEQFF
>.|TRBJ1-2|TRBD1|TRBV30
TGTGCCTGCGGGACAGGCACCCAGACCTATGGCTACACCTTC
CACGTGTQTYGYTF
>.|TRBJ2-2|.|TRBV14
TGTGCCAGCAGCCCTAGGCGGACCGGGGAGCTGTTTTTT
CASSPRRTGELFF
>.|TRBJ2-5|.|TRBV11-2
TGTGCCAGCAGCCCGGGACTTCTATCCCAGTACTTC
CASSPGLLSQYF
>.|TRBJ2-6|.|TRBV6-5
TGTGCCAGCAGTTACTCGGGCCCTTCTGGGGCCAACGTCCTGACTTTC
CASSYSGPSGANVLTF
>.|TRBJ1-6|TRBD1|TRBV7-6
TGTGCCAGCAGCTTAGTAGACAGGGGGCTAAGTAATTCACCCCTCCACTTT
CASSLVDRGLSNSPLHF
>.|TRBJ1-2|.|TRBV28
TGTGCCAGCAGCCCCGTACAGGGCTTCTATGGCTACACCTTC
CASSPVQGFYGYTF
>.|TRBJ2-1|.|TRBV9
TGTGCCAGCAGCGTAGTAGCGACGTCCTACAATGAGCAGTTCTTC
CASSVVATSYNEQFF